This TCR beta chain came from a study of cytomegalovirus exposure and HLA in healthy donors. Vbeta (60) and Jbeta (13) primers were used in the PCR. Clones were read by immunoSEQ multiplex PCR, and TCRdb kept only the in-frame ones, dropping some. The sample carries around 130,000 clones, about three quarters recorded once. The V gene lost 2 bases and the J gene lost 3 bases, with 7 bases spanning the gap. The CDR3 runs to 13 residues. Germline CDR1 is SGHVS and CDR2 is FQNEAQ. The sample taken for sequencing was PBMCs. V and J are TRBV7-8 and TRBJ1-1; D is ambiguous. The TCR sequence derives from a human donor in good health. For the CDR3, the DNA is TGTGCCAGCAGCTTAAACCGGGACACTGAAGCTTTCTTT. It encodes CASSLNRDTEAFF.